This T cell receptor beta chain was identified in a study of identical twins. Study results and caveats: It was out-of-frame TCR alpha sharing in monozygotic twins that models underestimated.

The length of the CDR3 is 14 residues. Trimming left V 7 bases short and J 2 bases short, with 13 bases between. Germline lookup yields CDR1 LNHNV and CDR2 YYDKDF (reference sequence). MiXCR, applied by TCRdb to the 5' RACE reads, yields one record per CDR3 protein. The data show roughly 690,000 distinct CDR3 sequences, 6.1% seen once. In regard to this clonotype: The antigen is not known.

The donors were all healthy and Caucasian. Specimen: naive T cells sorted from blood. The receptor was isolated from a man aged 18 to 35 in good health. The V call is TRBV15, the J call TRBJ2-3; D unclear. DNA for the CDR3: TGTGCCACCAATCGGCCCCCACTCACAGATACGCAGTATTTT. Its protein product is CATNRPPLTDTQYF.